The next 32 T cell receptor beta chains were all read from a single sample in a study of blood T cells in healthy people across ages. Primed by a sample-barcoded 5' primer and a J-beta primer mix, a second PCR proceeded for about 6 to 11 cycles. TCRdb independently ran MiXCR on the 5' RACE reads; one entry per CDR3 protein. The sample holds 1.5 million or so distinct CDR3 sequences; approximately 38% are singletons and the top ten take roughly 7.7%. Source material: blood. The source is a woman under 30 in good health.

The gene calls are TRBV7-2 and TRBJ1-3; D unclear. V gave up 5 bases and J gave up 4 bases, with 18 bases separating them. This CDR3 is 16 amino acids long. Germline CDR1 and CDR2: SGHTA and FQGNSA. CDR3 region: CASSPRALTAGNTIYF. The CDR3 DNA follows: TGTGCCAGCAGCCCCCGGGCCCTAACGGCAGGAAACACCATATATTTT.

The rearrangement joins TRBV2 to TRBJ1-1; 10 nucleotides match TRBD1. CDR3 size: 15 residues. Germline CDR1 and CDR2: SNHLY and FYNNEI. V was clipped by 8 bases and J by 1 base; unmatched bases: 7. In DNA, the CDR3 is TGTGCCAGCCAGGGGCGGACAGGGGGGAACACTGAAGCTTTCTTT. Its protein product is CASQGRTGGNTEAFF.

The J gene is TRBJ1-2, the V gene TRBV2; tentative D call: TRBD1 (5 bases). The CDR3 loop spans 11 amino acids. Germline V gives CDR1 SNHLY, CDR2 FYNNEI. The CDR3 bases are TGTGCAGAGGGGCCAAACTATGGCTACACCTTC. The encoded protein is CAEGPNYGYTF. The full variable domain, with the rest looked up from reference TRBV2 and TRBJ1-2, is EPEVTQTPSHQVTQMGQEVILRCVPISNHLYFYWYRQILGQKVEFLVSFYNNEISEKSEIFDDQFSVERPDGSNFTLKIRSTKLEDSAMYFCAEGPNYGYTFGSGTRLTVV.

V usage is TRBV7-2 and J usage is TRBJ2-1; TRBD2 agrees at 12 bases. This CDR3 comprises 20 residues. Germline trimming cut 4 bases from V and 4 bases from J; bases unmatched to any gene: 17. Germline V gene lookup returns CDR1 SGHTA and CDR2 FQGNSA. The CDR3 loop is CASSYTSGRTIPVGYNEQFF. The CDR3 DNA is TGTGCCAGCAGCTATACTAGCGGGAGGACGATACCGGTCGGATACAATGAGCAGTTCTTC.

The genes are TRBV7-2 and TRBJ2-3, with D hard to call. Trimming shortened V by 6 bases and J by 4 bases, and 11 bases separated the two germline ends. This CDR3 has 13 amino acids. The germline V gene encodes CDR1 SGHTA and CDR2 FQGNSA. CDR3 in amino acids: CASSPQTPDTQYF. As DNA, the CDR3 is TGTGCCAGCAGTCCCCAGACGCCAGATACGCAGTATTTT.

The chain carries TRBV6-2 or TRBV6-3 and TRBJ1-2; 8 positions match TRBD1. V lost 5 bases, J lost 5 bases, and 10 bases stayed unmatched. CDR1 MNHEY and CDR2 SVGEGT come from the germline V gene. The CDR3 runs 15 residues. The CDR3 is CASSGASTGDYGYTF. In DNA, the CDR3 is TGTGCCAGCAGTGGGGCTTCGACAGGGGATTATGGCTACACCTTC.

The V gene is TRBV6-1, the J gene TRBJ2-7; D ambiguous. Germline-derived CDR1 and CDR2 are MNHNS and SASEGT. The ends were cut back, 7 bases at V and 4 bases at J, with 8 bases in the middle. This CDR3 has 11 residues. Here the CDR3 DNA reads TGTGCCAGCAATCCCGGGTACGAGCAGTACTTC. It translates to CASNPGYEQYF.

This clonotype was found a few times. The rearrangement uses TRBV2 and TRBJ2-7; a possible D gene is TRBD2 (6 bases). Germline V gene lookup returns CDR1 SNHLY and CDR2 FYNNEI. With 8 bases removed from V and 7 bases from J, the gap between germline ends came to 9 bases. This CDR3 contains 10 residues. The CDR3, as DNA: TGTGCCAGCGGGGGGTTTGAGCAGTACTTC. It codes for CASGGFEQYF.

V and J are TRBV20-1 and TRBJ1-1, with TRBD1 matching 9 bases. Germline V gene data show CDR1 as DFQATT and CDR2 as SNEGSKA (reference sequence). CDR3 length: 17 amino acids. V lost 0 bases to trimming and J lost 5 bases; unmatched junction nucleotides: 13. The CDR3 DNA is TGCAGTGCTAGAGACCCGGGACAGGGTGGGATAGGGACTGAAGCTTTCTTT. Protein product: CSARDPGQGGIGTEAFF.

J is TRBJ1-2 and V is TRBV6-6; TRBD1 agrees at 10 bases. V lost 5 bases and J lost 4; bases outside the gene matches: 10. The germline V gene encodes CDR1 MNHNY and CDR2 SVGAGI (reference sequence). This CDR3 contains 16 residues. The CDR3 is CASSKNGDRGIYGYTF. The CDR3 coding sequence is TGTGCCAGCAGTAAAAACGGGGACAGGGGTATCTATGGCTACACCTTC.

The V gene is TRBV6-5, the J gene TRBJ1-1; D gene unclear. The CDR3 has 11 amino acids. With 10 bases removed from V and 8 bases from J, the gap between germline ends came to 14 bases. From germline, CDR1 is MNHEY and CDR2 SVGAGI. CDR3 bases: TGTGCCACCATGGTGGGTAAAGAAGCTTTCTTT. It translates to CATMVGKEAFF.

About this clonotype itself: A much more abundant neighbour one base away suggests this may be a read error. The DNA of the CDR3 is TGTACCAGCAGTTGGACTAGCGGGGAAGAGACCCAGTACTTC. Amino acids: CTSSWTSGEETQYF. This rearrangement joins TRBV6-1 to TRBJ2-5; 12 bases agree with TRBD2. CDR1 MNHNS and CDR2 SASEGT come from the germline V gene. The CDR3 runs 14 residues.

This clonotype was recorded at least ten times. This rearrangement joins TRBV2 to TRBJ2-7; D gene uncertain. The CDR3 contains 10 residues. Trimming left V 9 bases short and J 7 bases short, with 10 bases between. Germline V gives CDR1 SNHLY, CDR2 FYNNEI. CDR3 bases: TGTGCCAGTAAACAAGGGGAGCAGTACTTC. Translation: CASKQGEQYF.

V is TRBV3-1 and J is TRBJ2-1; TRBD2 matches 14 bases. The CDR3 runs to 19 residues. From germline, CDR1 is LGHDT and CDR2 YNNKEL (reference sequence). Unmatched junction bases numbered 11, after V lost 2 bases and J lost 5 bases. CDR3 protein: CASSQTGLAGEGYNNEQFF. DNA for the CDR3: TGTGCCAGCAGCCAAACGGGACTAGCGGGAGAGGGTTACAACAATGAGCAGTTCTTC.

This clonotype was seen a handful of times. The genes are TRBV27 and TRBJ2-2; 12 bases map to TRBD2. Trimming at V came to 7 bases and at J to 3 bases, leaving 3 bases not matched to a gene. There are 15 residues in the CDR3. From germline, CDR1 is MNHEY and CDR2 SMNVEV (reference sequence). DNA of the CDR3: TGTGCCAGCAAAACTAGCGGGAGGTACACCGGGGAGCTGTTTTTT. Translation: CASKTSGRYTGELFF.

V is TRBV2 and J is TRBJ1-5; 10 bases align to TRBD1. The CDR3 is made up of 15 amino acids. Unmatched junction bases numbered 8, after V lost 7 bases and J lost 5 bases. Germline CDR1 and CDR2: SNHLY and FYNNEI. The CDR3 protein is CASMGRDRGYQPQHF. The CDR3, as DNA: TGTGCCAGCATGGGCCGGGACAGGGGATATCAGCCCCAGCATTTT.

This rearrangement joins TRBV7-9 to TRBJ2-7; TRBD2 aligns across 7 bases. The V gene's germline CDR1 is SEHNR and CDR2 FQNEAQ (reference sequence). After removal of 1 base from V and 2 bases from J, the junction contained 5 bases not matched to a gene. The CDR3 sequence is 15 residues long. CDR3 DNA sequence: TGTGCCAGCAGCTTAGAGTCGGGGGGAACCTACGAGCAGTACTTC. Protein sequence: CASSLESGGTYEQYF.

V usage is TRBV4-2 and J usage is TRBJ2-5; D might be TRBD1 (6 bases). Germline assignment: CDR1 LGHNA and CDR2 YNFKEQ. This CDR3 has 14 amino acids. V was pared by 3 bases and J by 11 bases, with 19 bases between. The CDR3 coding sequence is TGTGCCAGCAGCCACACCGGGACAATAAATGAGCAGTACTTC. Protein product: CASSHTGTINEQYF.

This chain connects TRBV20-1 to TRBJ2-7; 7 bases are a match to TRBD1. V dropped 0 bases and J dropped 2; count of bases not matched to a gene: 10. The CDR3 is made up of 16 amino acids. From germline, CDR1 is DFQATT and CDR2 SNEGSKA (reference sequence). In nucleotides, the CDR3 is TGCAGTGCTAGAGAGCCGCAGGGGGTGGGCACCTACGAGCAGTACTTC. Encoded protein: CSAREPQGVGTYEQYF.

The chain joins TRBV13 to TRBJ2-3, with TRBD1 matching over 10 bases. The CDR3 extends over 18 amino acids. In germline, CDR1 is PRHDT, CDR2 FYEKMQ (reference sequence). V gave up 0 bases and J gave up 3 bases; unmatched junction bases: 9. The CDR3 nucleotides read TGTGCCAGCAGCTTAGGCCATGGGACAGGGGTTACGACAGATACGCAGTATTTT. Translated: CASSLGHGTGVTTDTQYF.

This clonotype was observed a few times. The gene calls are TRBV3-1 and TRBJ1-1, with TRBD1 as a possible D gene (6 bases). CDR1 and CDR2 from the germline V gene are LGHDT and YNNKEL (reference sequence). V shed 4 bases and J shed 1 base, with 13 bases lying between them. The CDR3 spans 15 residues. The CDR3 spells CASSLDTGWNTEAFF. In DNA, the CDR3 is TGTGCCAGCAGCCTAGACACAGGGTGGAACACTGAAGCTTTCTTT.

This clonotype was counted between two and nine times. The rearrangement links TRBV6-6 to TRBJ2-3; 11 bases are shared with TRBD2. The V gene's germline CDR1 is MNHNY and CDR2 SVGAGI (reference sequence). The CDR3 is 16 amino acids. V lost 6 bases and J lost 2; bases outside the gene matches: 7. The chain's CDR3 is CASRRGLAEDTDTQYF. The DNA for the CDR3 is TGTGCCAGCAGAAGGGGACTAGCGGAAGACACAGATACGCAGTATTTT.

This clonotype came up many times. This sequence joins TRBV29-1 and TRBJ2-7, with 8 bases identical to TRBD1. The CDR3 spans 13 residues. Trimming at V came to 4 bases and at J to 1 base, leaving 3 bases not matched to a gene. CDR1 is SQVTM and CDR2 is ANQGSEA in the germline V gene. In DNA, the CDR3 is TGCAGCGTTGGTGGGACAGGATCCTACGAGCAGTACTTC. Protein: CSVGGTGSYEQYF.

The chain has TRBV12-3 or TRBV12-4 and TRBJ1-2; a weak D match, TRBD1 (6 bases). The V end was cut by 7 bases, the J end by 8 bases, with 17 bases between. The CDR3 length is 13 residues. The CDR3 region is CASNREGVGGYTF. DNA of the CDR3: TGTGCCAGCAACAGGGAAGGGGTTGGCGGCTACACCTTC.

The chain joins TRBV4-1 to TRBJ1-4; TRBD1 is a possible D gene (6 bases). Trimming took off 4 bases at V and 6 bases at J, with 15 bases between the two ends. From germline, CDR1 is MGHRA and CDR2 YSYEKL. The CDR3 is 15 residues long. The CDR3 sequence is CASSRLGASDEKLFF. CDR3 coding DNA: TGCGCCAGCAGCCGTTTGGGGGCGTCGGATGAAAAACTGTTTTTT.

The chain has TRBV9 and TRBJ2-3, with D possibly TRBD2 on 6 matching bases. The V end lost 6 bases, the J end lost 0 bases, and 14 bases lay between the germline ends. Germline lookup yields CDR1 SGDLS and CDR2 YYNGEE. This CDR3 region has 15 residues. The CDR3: CASTVGGSSTDTQYF. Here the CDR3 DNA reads TGTGCCAGCACCGTCGGGGGATCTAGCACAGATACGCAGTATTTT.

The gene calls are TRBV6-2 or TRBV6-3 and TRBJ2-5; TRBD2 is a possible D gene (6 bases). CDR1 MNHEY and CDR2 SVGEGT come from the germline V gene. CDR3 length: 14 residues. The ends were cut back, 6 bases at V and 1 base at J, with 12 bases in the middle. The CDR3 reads CASSGGLLQETQYF. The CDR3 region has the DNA TGTGCCAGCAGCGGGGGACTCCTCCAAGAGACCCAGTACTTC.

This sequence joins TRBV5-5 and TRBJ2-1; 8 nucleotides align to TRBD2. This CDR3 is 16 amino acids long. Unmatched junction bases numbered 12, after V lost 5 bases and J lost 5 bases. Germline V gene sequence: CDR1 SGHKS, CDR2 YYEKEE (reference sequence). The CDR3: CASRYRGTRTHNEQFF. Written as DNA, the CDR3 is TGTGCCAGCAGGTACCGCGGGACTAGGACTCACAATGAGCAGTTCTTC.

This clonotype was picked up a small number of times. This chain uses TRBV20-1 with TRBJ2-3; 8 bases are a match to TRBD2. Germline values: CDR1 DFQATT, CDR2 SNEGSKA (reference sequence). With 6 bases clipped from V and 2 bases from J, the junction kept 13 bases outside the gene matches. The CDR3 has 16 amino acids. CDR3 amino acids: CSAADDQRGNTDTQYF. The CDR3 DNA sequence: TGCAGTGCCGCCGACGATCAGCGGGGGAACACAGATACGCAGTATTTT.

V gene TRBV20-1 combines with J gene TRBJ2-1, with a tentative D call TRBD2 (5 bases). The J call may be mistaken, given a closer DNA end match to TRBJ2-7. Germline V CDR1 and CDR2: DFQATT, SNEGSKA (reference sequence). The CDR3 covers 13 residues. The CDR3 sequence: CSASSGFYNEQYF. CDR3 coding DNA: TGCAGTGCCTCGAGCGGATTTTACAATGAGCAGTACTTC.

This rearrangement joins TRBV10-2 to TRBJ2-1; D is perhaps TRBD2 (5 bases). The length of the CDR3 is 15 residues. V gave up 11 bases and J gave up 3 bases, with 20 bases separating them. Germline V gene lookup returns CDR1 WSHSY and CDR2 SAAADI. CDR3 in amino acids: CAGRPSGKDYNEQFF. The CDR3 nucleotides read TGCGCCGGACGGCCAAGCGGTAAGGACTACAATGAGCAGTTCTTC.

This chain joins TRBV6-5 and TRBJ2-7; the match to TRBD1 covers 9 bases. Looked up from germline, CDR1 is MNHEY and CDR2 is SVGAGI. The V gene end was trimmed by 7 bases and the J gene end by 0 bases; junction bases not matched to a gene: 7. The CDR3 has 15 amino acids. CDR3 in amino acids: CASIPGQGYSYEQYF. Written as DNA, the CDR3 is TGTGCCAGCATCCCGGGACAGGGATACTCCTACGAGCAGTACTTC.